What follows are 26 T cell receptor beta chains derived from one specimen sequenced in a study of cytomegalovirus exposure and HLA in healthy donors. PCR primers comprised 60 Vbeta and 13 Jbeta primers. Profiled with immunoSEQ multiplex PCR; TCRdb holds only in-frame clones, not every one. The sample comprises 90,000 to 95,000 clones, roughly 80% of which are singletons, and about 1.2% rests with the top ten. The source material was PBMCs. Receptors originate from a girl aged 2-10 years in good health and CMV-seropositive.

The CDR3 is CAWSLRDTYEQYF. The CDR3 DNA reads TGTGCCTGGAGCCTGAGGGATACCTACGAGCAGTACTTC. The chain combines TRBV30 with TRBJ2-7; perhaps TRBD2 as D (5 bases). CDR3 size: 13 residues. Germline V gene sequence: CDR1 GTSNPN, CDR2 SVGIG (reference sequence). Trimming took off 3 bases at V and 2 bases at J, with 11 bases between the two ends.

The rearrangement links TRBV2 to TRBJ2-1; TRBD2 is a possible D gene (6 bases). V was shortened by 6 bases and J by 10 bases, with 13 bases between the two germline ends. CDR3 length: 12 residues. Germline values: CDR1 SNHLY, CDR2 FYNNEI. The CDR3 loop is CASSRDSREQFF. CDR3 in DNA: TGTGCCAGCAGCCGGGACTCAAGGGAGCAGTTCTTC.

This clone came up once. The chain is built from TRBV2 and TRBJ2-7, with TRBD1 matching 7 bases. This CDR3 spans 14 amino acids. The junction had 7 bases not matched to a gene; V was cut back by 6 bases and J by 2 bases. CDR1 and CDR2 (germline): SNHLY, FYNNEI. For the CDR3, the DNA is TGTGCCAGCAGGAGGGGGCTGCTGACCTACGAGCAGTACTTC. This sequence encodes CASRRGLLTYEQYF.

This chain's CDR3 is CASSFERGLGNQPQHF. The CDR3 coding sequence is TGTGCCAGCAGCTTCGAAAGGGGGTTAGGGAATCAGCCCCAGCATTTT. The rearrangement links TRBV5-6 to TRBJ1-5; D might be TRBD1 (6 bases). V was clipped by 2 bases and J by 4 bases, with 16 bases between them. Per germline, CDR1 SGHDT and CDR2 YYEEEE. The CDR3 spans 16 residues.

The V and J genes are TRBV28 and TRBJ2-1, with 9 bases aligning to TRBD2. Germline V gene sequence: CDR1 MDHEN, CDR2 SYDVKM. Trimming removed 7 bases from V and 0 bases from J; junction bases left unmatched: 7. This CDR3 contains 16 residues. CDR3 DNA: TGTGCCAGCAAAAATAGCGGGAGAGTCTCCTACAATGAGCAGTTCTTC. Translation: CASKNSGRVSYNEQFF. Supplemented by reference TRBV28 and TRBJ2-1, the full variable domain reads DVKVTQSSRYLVKRTGEKVFLECVQDMDHENMFWYRQDPGLGLRLIYFSYDVKMKEKGDIPEGYSVSREKKERFSLILESASTNQTSMYLCASKNSGRVSYNEQFFGPGTRLTVL.

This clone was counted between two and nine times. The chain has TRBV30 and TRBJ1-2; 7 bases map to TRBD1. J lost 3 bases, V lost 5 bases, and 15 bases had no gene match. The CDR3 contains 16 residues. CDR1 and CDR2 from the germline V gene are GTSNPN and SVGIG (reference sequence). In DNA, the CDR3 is TGTGCCTGGGCACACCGAACCCGACAGGGCGACTATGGCTACACCTTC. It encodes CAWAHRTRQGDYGYTF.

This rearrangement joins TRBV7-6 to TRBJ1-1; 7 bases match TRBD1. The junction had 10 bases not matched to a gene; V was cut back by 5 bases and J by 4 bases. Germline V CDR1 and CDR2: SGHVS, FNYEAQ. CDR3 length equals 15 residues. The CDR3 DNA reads TGTGCCAGCAGCCCAGGAAAGACAGGGTTCACTGAAGCTTTCTTT. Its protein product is CASSPGKTGFTEAFF.

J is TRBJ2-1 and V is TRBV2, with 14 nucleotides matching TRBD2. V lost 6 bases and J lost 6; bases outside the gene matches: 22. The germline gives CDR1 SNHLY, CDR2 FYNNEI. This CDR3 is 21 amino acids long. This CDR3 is CASSGYLPGLAGVVFINEQFF. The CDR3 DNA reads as TGTGCCAGCAGCGGATATTTACCGGGACTAGCGGGAGTAGTGTTCATCAATGAGCAGTTCTTC.

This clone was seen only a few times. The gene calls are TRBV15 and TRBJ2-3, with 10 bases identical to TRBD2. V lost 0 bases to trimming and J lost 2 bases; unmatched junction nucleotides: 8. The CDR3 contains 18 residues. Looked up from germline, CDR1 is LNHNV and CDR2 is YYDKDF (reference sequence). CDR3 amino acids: CATSRDRFSGRLTDTQYF. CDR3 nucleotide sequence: TGTGCCACCAGCAGAGATCGCTTTAGCGGGAGGCTCACAGATACGCAGTATTTT.

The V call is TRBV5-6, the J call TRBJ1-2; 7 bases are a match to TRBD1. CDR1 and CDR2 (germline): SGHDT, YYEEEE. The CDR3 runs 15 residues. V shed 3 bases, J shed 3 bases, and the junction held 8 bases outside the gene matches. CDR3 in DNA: TGTGCCAGCAGCTGGGGGACAGAGATGTACTATGGCTACACCTTC. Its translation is CASSWGTEMYYGYTF.

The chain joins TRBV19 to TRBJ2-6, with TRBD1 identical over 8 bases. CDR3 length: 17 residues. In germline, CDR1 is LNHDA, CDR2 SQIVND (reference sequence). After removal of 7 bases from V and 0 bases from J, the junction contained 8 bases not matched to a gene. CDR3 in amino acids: CASTGGAGYSGANVLTF. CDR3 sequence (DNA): TGTGCCAGTACAGGGGGCGCAGGATACTCTGGGGCCAACGTCCTGACTTTC. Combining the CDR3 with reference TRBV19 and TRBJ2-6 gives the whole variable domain DGGITQSPKYLFRKEGQNVTLSCEQNLNHDAMYWYRQDPGQGLRLIYYSQIVNDFQKGDIAEGYSVSREKKESFPLTVTSAQKNPTAFYLCASTGGAGYSGANVLTFGAGSRLTVL.

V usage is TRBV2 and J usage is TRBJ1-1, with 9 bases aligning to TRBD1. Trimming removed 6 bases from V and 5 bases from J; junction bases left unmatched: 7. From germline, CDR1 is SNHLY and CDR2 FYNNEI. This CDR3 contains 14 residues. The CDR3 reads CASSETGGRTEAFF. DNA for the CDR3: TGTGCCAGCAGCGAGACAGGGGGGAGGACTGAAGCTTTCTTT.

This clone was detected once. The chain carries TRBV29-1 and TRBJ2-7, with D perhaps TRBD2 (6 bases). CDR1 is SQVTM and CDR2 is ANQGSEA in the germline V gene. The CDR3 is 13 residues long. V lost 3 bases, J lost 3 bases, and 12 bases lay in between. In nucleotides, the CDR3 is TGCAGCGTTGACGATGGAGGGAGCTACGAGCAGTACTTC. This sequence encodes CSVDDGGSYEQYF.

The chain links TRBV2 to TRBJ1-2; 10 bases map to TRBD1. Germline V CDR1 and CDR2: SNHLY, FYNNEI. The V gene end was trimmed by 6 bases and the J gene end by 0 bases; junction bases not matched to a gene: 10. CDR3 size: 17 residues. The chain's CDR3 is CASRAAPGQGTNYGYTF. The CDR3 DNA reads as TGTGCCAGCAGGGCAGCCCCGGGACAGGGGACTAACTATGGCTACACCTTC.

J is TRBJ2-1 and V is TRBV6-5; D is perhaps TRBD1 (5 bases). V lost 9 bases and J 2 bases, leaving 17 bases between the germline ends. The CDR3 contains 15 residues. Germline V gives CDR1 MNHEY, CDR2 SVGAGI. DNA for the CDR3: TGTGCCAGTTCCTGGGGCGAGGTCGCCTACAATGAGCAGTTCTTC. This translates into CASSWGEVAYNEQFF.

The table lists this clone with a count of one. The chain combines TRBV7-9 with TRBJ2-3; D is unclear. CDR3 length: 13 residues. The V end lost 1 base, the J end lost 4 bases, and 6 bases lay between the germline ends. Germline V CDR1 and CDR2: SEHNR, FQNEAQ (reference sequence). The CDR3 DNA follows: TGTGCCAGCAGCTTAGAGAACTCAGATACGCAGTATTTT. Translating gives CASSLENSDTQYF.

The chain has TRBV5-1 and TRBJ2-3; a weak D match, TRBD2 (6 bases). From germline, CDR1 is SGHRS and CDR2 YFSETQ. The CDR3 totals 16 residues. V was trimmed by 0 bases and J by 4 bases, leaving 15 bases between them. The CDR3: CASSLAAGGTADTQYF. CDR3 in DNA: TGCGCCAGCAGCTTGGCCGCCGGCGGGACCGCAGATACGCAGTATTTT. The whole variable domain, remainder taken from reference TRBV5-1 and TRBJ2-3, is KAGVTQTPRYLIKTRGQQVTLSCSPISGHRSVSWYQQTPGQGLQFLFEYFSETQRNKGNFPGRFSGRQFSNSRSEMNVSTLELGDSALYLCASSLAAGGTADTQYFGPGTRLTVL.

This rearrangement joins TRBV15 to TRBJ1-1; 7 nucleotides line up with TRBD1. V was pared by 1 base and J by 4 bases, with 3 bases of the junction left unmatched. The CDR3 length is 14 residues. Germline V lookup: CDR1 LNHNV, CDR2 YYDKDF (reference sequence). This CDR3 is CATSRGNRGTEAFF. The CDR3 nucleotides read TGTGCCACCAGCAGAGGTAACAGGGGCACTGAAGCTTTCTTT.

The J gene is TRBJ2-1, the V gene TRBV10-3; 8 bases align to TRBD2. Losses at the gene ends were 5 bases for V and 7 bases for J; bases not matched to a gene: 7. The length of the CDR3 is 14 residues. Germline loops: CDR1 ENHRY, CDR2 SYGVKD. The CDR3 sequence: CAISFQRENNEQFF. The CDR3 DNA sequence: TGTGCCATCAGTTTCCAGCGGGAGAATAATGAGCAGTTCTTC.

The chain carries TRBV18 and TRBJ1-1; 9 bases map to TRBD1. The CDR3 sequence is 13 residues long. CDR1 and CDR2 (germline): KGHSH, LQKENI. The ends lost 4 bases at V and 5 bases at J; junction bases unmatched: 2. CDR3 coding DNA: TGTGCCAGCTCACTTGACAGGGGGACTGAAGCTTTCTTT. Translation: CASSLDRGTEAFF.

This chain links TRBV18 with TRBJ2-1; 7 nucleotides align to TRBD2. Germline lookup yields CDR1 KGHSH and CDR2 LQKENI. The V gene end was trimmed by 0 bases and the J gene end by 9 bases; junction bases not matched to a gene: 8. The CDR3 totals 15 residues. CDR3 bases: TGTGCCAGCTCACCACCCATAGGACTAGTGTCTGAGCAGTTCTTC. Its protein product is CASSPPIGLVSEQFF.

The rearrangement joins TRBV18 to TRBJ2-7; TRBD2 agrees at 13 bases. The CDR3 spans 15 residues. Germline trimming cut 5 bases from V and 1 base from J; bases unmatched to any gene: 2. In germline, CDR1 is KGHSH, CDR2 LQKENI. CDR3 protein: CASSSGLAGSYEQYF. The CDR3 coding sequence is TGTGCCAGCTCATCGGGACTAGCGGGATCCTACGAGCAGTACTTC.

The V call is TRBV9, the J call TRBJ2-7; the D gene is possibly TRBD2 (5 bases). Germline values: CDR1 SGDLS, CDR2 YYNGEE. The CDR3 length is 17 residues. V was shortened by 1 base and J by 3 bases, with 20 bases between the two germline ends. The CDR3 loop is CASSVFPAVLPGYEQYF. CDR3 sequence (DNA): TGTGCCAGCAGCGTATTCCCAGCGGTCCTGCCTGGCTACGAGCAGTACTTC.

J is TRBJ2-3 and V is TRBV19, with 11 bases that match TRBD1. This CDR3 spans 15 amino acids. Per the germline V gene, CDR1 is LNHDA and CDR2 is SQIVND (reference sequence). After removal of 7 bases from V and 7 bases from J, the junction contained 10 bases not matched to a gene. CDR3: CASTPRGQGANTQYF. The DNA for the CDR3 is TGTGCCAGTACCCCAAGAGGACAGGGGGCAAATACGCAGTATTTT.

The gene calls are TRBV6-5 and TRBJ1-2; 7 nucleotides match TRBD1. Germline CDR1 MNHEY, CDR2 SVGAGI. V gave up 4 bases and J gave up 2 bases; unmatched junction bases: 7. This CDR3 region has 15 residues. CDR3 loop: CASSLALQGNYGYTF. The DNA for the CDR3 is TGTGCCAGCAGTTTAGCCTTACAGGGGAACTATGGCTACACCTTC.

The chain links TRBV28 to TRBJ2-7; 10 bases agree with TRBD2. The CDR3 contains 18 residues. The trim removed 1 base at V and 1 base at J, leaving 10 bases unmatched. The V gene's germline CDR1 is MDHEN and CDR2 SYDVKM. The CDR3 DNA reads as TGTGCCAGCAGTTTATATCCCCTAGCGGGAGTGTCTTCCTACGAGCAGTACTTC. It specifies CASSLYPLAGVSSYEQYF.